What follows are 30 T cell receptor beta chains derived from one specimen sequenced in a study of early T cells in non-severe SARS-CoV-2 infection. TCRdb ran MiXCR on the 5' RACE reads and lists one entry per CDR3 protein. In the table there are tens of thousands of distinct CDR3 sequences, around 15% of which are singletons. Sequencing was done on a sample of whole blood. The receptors derive from an adult who was a healthcare worker with PCR-confirmed SARS-CoV-2 infection or an uninfected control (not recorded which).

In this sample, this clonotype turned up many times. The chain recombines TRBV4-2 with TRBJ2-1; D remains unclear. Germline V gene sequence: CDR1 LGHNA, CDR2 YNFKEQ. The CDR3 extends over 14 amino acids. With 4 bases removed from V and 9 bases from J, the gap between germline ends came to 16 bases. The CDR3 is CASSPPPPQVEQFF. The CDR3 DNA sequence: TGTGCCAGCAGCCCCCCGCCCCCCCAGGTTGAGCAGTTCTTC.

The chain is built from TRBV20-1 and TRBJ2-7; D unclear. From germline, CDR1 is DFQATT and CDR2 SNEGSKA (reference sequence). V shed 6 bases and J shed 0 bases, with 12 bases lying between them. This CDR3 comprises 13 residues. This CDR3 is CSANSPASYEQYF. The DNA for the CDR3 is TGCAGTGCCAATTCCCCTGCCTCCTACGAGCAGTACTTC.

This clonotype showed up many times. The chain uses TRBV2 and TRBJ2-3; 16 positions agree with TRBD2. The CDR3 totals 18 residues. V lost 8 bases, J lost 4 bases, and 12 bases stayed unmatched. The germline gives CDR1 SNHLY, CDR2 FYNNEI. CDR3 protein: CASGAPGTSGGGSDTQYF. In DNA, the CDR3 is TGTGCCAGCGGGGCCCCCGGGACTAGCGGGGGGGGATCAGATACGCAGTATTTT.

This chain links TRBV7-2 with TRBJ2-3; tentatively, D is TRBD1 (5 bases). This CDR3 has 13 residues. In germline, CDR1 is SGHTA, CDR2 FQGNSA. Trimming pared 0 bases from V and 9 bases from J, leaving 10 bases between. The CDR3 nucleotides are TGTGCCAGCAGCTTAGCGGGGCCAGGCACGCAGTATTTT. It codes for CASSLAGPGTQYF.

Details on this clonotype: A junction boundary mismatches the germline segment, possibly from a read error. The chain links TRBV18 to TRBJ2-7, with 9 positions matching TRBD1. Germline loops: CDR1 KGHSH, CDR2 LQKENI. The CDR3 consists of 15 residues. CDR3 residues: CVSSPLGTGPYEQYF. The CDR3 DNA sequence: TGTGTCAGCTCACCACTCGGGACAGGGCCCTACGAGCAGTACTTC.

This clonotype has a handful of counts. This chain's CDR3 is CASSGRQVLGGIQYF. In DNA, the CDR3 is TGTGCCAGCAGCGGCCGACAGGTTTTGGGGGGCATTCAGTACTTC. The chain is built from TRBV11-2 and TRBJ2-4; D might be TRBD1 or TRBD2, each matching 6 bases. The germline V gene has CDR1 SGHAT and CDR2 FQNNGV. The V and J ends lost 5 bases and 9 bases respectively, with 20 bases between them. CDR3 size: 15 residues.

This clonotype was counted only a few times. The chain recombines TRBV7-9 with TRBJ2-3; the D is unclear. With 4 bases removed from V and 4 bases from J, the gap between germline ends came to 12 bases. CDR1 is SEHNR, CDR2 FQNEAQ, per germline (reference sequence). The CDR3 runs 14 residues. Here the CDR3 DNA reads TGTGCCAGCAGCTCCCGCCCAATGTCAGATACGCAGTATTTT. It codes for CASSSRPMSDTQYF.

This clonotype was seen at least ten times. The chain employs TRBV6-2 or TRBV6-3 and TRBJ2-1; possible D gene TRBD1, 6 bases. Trimming left V 2 bases short and J 10 bases short, with 15 bases between. This CDR3 is built from 14 residues. Per the germline V gene, CDR1 is MNHEY and CDR2 is SVGEGT. In DNA, the CDR3 is TGTGCCAGCAGTTACCGGACAGCCCGAGGGGAGCAGTTCTTC. Amino acid sequence: CASSYRTARGEQFF.

This clonotype came up a few times. V is TRBV20-1 and J is TRBJ1-3; 7 bases map to TRBD1. Per the germline V gene, CDR1 is DFQATT and CDR2 is SNEGSKA (reference sequence). Unmatched junction bases numbered 7, after V lost 5 bases and J lost 0 bases. This CDR3 is 15 amino acids long. CDR3 DNA: TGCAGTGCTGGACAGGCCTTTTCCTCTGGAAACACCATATATTTT. Translating gives CSAGQAFSSGNTIYF.

This clonotype was seen many times. J is TRBJ1-1 and V is TRBV3-1; D remains unclear. CDR1 and CDR2 from the germline V gene are LGHDT and YNNKEL (reference sequence). The CDR3 is made up of 15 amino acids. V was trimmed by 4 bases and J by 4 bases, leaving 16 bases between them. The CDR3 region has the DNA TGTGCCAGCAGCCCTCAGGCGGGGTTTTTCACTGAAGCTTTCTTT. This codes for CASSPQAGFFTEAFF.

This clonotype was recorded a few times. This chain links TRBV6-6 with TRBJ2-7; 7 bases fit TRBD2. The V segment lost 2 bases and the J segment 5 bases; nucleotides outside the gene matches: 3. Germline lookup yields CDR1 MNHNY and CDR2 SVGAGI (reference sequence). The CDR3 is 13 residues long. As DNA, the CDR3 is TGTGCCAGCAGTTACAGGCTAGCGGACGAGCAGTACTTC. It is translated as CASSYRLADEQYF.

This clonotype was found once. The chain recombines TRBV11-2 with TRBJ1-2, with 7 bases identical to TRBD1. The germline gives CDR1 SGHAT, CDR2 FQNNGV. Germline trimming cut 5 bases from V and 2 bases from J; bases unmatched to any gene: 8. This CDR3 has 15 residues. In DNA, the CDR3 is TGTGCCAGCAGCCCCTGGGACAGCCACAACTATGGCTACACCTTC. Amino acid sequence: CASSPWDSHNYGYTF.

This clonotype was counted between two and nine times. V is TRBV11-2 and J is TRBJ2-7; 11 nucleotides line up with TRBD2. With V trimmed by 4 bases and J by 3 bases, 2 bases remained unmatched. The CDR3 has 14 residues. The germline CDR1 and CDR2 sequences are SGHAT and FQNNGV. The CDR3 region is CASSSGLAVYEQYF. DNA of the CDR3: TGTGCCAGCAGCTCGGGACTAGCGGTCTACGAGCAGTACTTC.

This clonotype was seen only a few times. J is TRBJ1-1 and V is TRBV12-3 or TRBV12-4; D perhaps matches TRBD1 (6 bases). V lost 2 bases and J lost 4, with 11 bases in between. The CDR3 length is 14 residues. CDR3: CASSLTGLGTEAFF. The CDR3 DNA reads as TGTGCCAGCAGTTTAACAGGGTTAGGCACTGAAGCTTTCTTT.

This clonotype was detected many times. The CDR3 spells CASSYRPGGTDTQYF. In DNA, the CDR3 is TGTGCCAGCAGTTACCGCCCGGGGGGCACAGATACGCAGTATTTT. This chain joins TRBV6-5 and TRBJ2-3, with a possible D match to TRBD2 (6 bases). V lost 2 bases to trimming and J lost 1 base, with 10 bases between them. The CDR3 is 15 amino acids. Germline CDR1 and CDR2: MNHEY and SVGAGI.

V usage is TRBV9 and J usage is TRBJ2-2; D is unclear. This CDR3 has 14 residues. Trimming took off 3 bases at V and 0 bases at J, with 6 bases between the two ends. CDR1 is SGDLS and CDR2 is YYNGEE in the germline V gene. CDR3 nucleotide sequence: TGTGCCAGCAGCGGAGGTGCGAACACCGGGGAGCTGTTTTTT. This encodes CASSGGANTGELFF.

Notes on this clonotype: At one end the junction does not follow the germline gene, possibly because of a read error. The CDR3 sequence is CASSYPTGTGGETQYF. DNA of the CDR3: TGCGCCAGCAGTTACCCGACCGGGACAGGGGGAGAGACCCAGTACTTC. The chain links TRBV6-5 to TRBJ2-5, with TRBD1 matching over 11 bases. Germline-derived CDR1 and CDR2 are MNHEY and SVGAGI. CDR3 length equals 16 residues.

This clonotype appeared many times. The genes are TRBV7-9 and TRBJ2-7, with 7 nucleotides matching TRBD1. CDR3 length equals 14 residues. The V gene end was trimmed by 5 bases and the J gene end by 3 bases; junction bases not matched to a gene: 7. CDR1 is SEHNR and CDR2 is FQNEAQ in the germline V gene (reference sequence). The CDR3 bases are TGTGCCAGCAGCCCGATGGGACAGCTCTACGAGCAGTACTTC. It encodes CASSPMGQLYEQYF.

This clonotype showed up many times. V usage is TRBV7-3 and J usage is TRBJ2-3; D gene unclear. CDR3 length: 14 amino acids. Germline-derived CDR1 and CDR2 are SGHTA and FQGTGA. Trimming took off 2 bases at V and 2 bases at J, with 8 bases between the two ends. Written as DNA, the CDR3 is TGTGCCAGCAGCTTAGAGGCAGTCACAGATACGCAGTATTTT. It yields the protein CASSLEAVTDTQYF. The whole variable domain, filled in from reference TRBV7-3 and TRBJ2-3, reads GAGVSQTPSNKVTEKGKYVELRCDPISGHTALYWYRQSLGQGPEFLIYFQGTGAADDSGLPNDRFFAVRPEGSVSTLKIQRTERGDSAVYLCASSLEAVTDTQYFGPGTRLTVL.

This clonotype was seen at least ten times. The chain recombines TRBV10-3 with TRBJ2-6; the D is unclear. Trimming removed 0 bases from V and 1 base from J, with 10 bases in between. There are 17 residues in the CDR3. Per germline, CDR1 ENHRY and CDR2 SYGVKD. CDR3 nucleotide sequence: TGTGCCATCAGTGAGTCGGCCGACCTTTCTGGGGCCAACGTCCTGACTTTC. Protein: CAISESADLSGANVLTF.

The CDR3 sequence: CASSLHRRQRTDTQYF. CDR3 nucleotides: TGTGCCAGCAGCCTACACAGGAGGCAACGTACGGATACGCAGTATTTT. V usage is TRBV7-6 and J usage is TRBJ2-3; D possibly uses TRBD1 or TRBD2 (5 bases each). Germline V gene data show CDR1 as SGHVS and CDR2 as FNYEAQ. CDR3 length: 16 amino acids. Trimming stripped 5 bases from V and 6 bases from J, with 21 bases between.

The sample holds many counts of this clonotype. The chain carries TRBV6-4 and TRBJ2-1; TRBD1 aligns across 11 bases. Trimming took 0 bases from V and 7 from J; bases not matched to a gene: 2. CDR1 and CDR2 (germline): MRHNA, SNTAGT. The CDR3 consists of 15 residues. CDR3 bases: TGTGCCAGCAGTGACTCGGGACAGGGGGGGAATGAGCAGTTCTTC. Translation: CASSDSGQGGNEQFF.

This clonotype was counted at least ten times. The genes are TRBV7-2 and TRBJ2-3; D unclear. This CDR3 region has 12 residues. Trimming stripped 3 bases from V and 5 bases from J, with 6 bases between. Germline CDR1 and CDR2: SGHTA and FQGNSA. The chain's CDR3 is CASSLRRDTQYF. The CDR3 DNA reads as TGTGCCAGCAGCTTGAGGAGAGATACGCAGTATTTT.

The CDR3 protein is CASLGRGNSYNEQFF. DNA of the CDR3: TGTGCCAGCCTCGGTAGGGGGAACTCCTACAATGAGCAGTTCTTC. This chain uses TRBV25-1 with TRBJ2-1; D possibly corresponds to TRBD1 (6 bases). There are 15 residues in the CDR3. From germline, CDR1 is MGHDK and CDR2 SYGVNS. V was clipped by 8 bases and J by 0 bases, with 14 bases between them.

This chain links TRBV5-4 with TRBJ1-2; tentative D call: TRBD1 (5 bases). Germline CDR1 SGHNT, CDR2 YYREEE (reference sequence). V lost 3 bases and J lost 3, with 15 bases in between. The CDR3 totals 15 residues. CDR3 loop: CASSSRQTGYYGYTF. The DNA for the CDR3 is TGTGCCAGCAGCTCAAGACAGACTGGATACTATGGCTACACCTTC.

The chain recombines TRBV5-5 with TRBJ2-2; TRBD2 matches at 8 bases. Trimming at V came to 0 bases and at J to 5 bases, leaving 3 bases not matched to a gene. The CDR3 has 15 residues. Per germline, CDR1 SGHKS and CDR2 YYEKEE (reference sequence). The DNA for the CDR3 is TGTGCCAGCAGCTTGGGCGGGGGGAGAACCGGGGAGCTGTTTTTT. It specifies CASSLGGGRTGELFF.

The chain employs TRBV6-5 and TRBJ1-2, with D possibly being TRBD1 (6 bases). This CDR3 has 14 amino acids. Between the trimmed V and J ends, which lost 8 bases and 6 bases, there was a span of 19 bases. The germline V gene encodes CDR1 MNHEY and CDR2 SVGAGI. The CDR3, as DNA: TGTGCCAGCGGTTCAGGGGAAGGCTTTGATGGCTACACCTTC. Its protein is CASGSGEGFDGYTF.

In regard to this clonotype: A read error is likely, as this CDR3 ends without the conserved phenylalanine or tryptophan. The chain has TRBV12-3 or TRBV12-4 and TRBJ2-5, with 12 nucleotides matching TRBD2. The CDR3 contains 15 residues. V lost 5 bases to trimming and J lost 4 bases; unmatched junction nucleotides: 5. The CDR3 loop is CASSPLAGGRETQYY. For the CDR3, the DNA is TGTGCCAGCAGTCCTCTAGCGGGGGGGCGAGAGACCCAGTACTAC.

The chain couples TRBV11-2 to TRBJ2-7; no definite D call. Germline V lookup: CDR1 SGHAT, CDR2 FQNNGV. CDR3 length: 13 residues. Trimming took 1 base from V and 2 from J, leaving 6 bases between them. In nucleotides, the CDR3 is TGTGCCAGCAGCTTAGTAAGCACCTACGAGCAGTACTTC. This sequence encodes CASSLVSTYEQYF.

On this clonotype: This may be a read error, as it is one base from a much larger clone. The V and J genes are TRBV14 and TRBJ2-2; D unresolved. CDR1 and CDR2 from the germline V gene are SGHDN and FVKESK. The CDR3 covers 16 residues. CDR3 DNA sequence: TGTGGCAGCAGCCCCCTAGGCTCAGTTGCGCCCGGGGAGCTGTTTTTT. The encoded protein is CGSSPLGSVAPGELFF. Full variable domain (outside the CDR3, taken from reference TRBV14 and TRBJ2-2): EAGVTQFPSHSVIEKGQTVTLRCDPISGHDNLYWYRRVMGKEIKFLLHFVKESKQDESGMPNNRFLAERTGGTYSTLKVQPAELEDSGVYFCGSSPLGSVAPGELFFGEGSRLTVL.